A single sample is the source of the 27 T cell receptor beta chains below, sequenced in a study of blood T cell repertoires in COVID-19. Sequencing was performed with immunoSEQ multiplex PCR; in TCRdb, only in-frame clones are kept and a portion is missing. The sample lists 250,000 to 350,000 clones; approximately 88% were seen once. The specimen was peripheral blood. All receptors come from a woman younger than 45 who had recovered from COVID-19.

CDR3 DNA: TGTGCCAGCAGCCAGGACAGGGAAAGGGGTAACTATGGCTACACCTTC. As protein: CASSQDRERGNYGYTF. The chain combines TRBV28 with TRBJ1-2; 8 nucleotides align to TRBD1. Germline values: CDR1 MDHEN, CDR2 SYDVKM. Germline trimming cut 6 bases from V and 1 base from J; bases unmatched to any gene: 10. CDR3 size: 16 residues.

The rearrangement links TRBV7-2 to TRBJ1-2; 9 nucleotides match TRBD1. CDR1 is SGHTA and CDR2 is FQGNSA in the germline V gene. CDR3 length: 13 residues. The trim removed 4 bases at V and 14 bases at J, leaving 11 bases unmatched. DNA of the CDR3: TGTGCCAGCAGCTCGCGGACAGGGGAGGCAGGAACCTTC. Protein product: CASSSRTGEAGTF.

J is TRBJ2-3 and V is TRBV27; 8 bases are shared with TRBD1. This CDR3 is built from 16 residues. J lost 3 bases, V lost 4 bases, and 9 bases had no gene match. From germline, CDR1 is MNHEY and CDR2 SMNVEV (reference sequence). The CDR3 nucleotides are TGTGCCAGCAGTTCCATCCGACAGGGGTCAACAGATACGCAGTATTTT. Translated, it gives CASSSIRQGSTDTQYF.

This clone occurred once. The CDR3 nucleotides are TGTGCCAGCAGCCTGATGCGACAGGGGGCTACTGGAAACACCATATATTTT. This sequence encodes CASSLMRQGATGNTIYF. The rearrangement joins TRBV5-6 to TRBJ1-3, with 10 bases lining up with TRBD1. The CDR3 runs to 17 residues. V trimming: 4 bases; J trimming: 2 bases; junction bases outside the gene matches: 9. CDR1 is SGHDT and CDR2 is YYEEEE in the germline V gene.

The chain joins TRBV9 to TRBJ2-2; TRBD1 agrees at 7 bases. This CDR3 has 15 amino acids. V trimming: 6 bases; J trimming: 6 bases; junction bases outside the gene matches: 11. In germline, CDR1 is SGDLS, CDR2 YYNGEE. For the CDR3, the DNA is TGTGCCAGCACACCCAGGTGGCAGGGGGCCGGGGAGCTGTTTTTT. Translating it yields CASTPRWQGAGELFF. Drawing the rest from reference TRBV9 and TRBJ2-2, the complete variable domain is DSGVTQTPKHLITATGQRVTLRCSPRSGDLSVYWYQQSLDQGLQFLIQYYNGEERAKGNILERFSAQQFPDLHSELNLSSLELGDSALYFCASTPRWQGAGELFFGEGSRLTVL.

The rearrangement uses TRBV5-8 and TRBJ1-5; a weak D match, TRBD1 (6 bases). V lost 4 bases and J lost 5, with 10 bases in between. The length of the CDR3 is 13 residues. The V gene's germline CDR1 is SGHTS and CDR2 YDEGEE. The CDR3 reads CASSGGEDQPQHF. The CDR3 nucleotides are TGTGCCAGCAGCGGGGGCGAGGATCAGCCCCAGCATTTT.

In this sample, this clone turned up once. The rearrangement uses TRBV24-1 and TRBJ1-1, with unresolved D. V was trimmed by 4 bases and J by 1 base, leaving 12 bases between them. Germline V gene sequence: CDR1 KGHDR, CDR2 SFDVKD. The CDR3 spans 15 residues. Written as DNA, the CDR3 is TGTGCCACCAGTGACGCCCGGGGTGGGAACACTGAAGCTTTCTTT. This encodes CATSDARGGNTEAFF.

This chain joins TRBV2 and TRBJ2-3; D gene unclear. V was clipped by 2 bases and J by 6 bases, with 6 bases between them. CDR1 SNHLY and CDR2 FYNNEI come from the germline V gene. The CDR3 sequence is 12 residues long. This CDR3 reads CASSESRDTQYF. The CDR3 DNA is TGTGCCAGCAGTGAATCCCGTGATACGCAGTATTTT. Combining the CDR3 with reference TRBV2 and TRBJ2-3 gives the whole variable domain EPEVTQTPSHQVTQMGQEVILRCVPISNHLYFYWYRQILGQKVEFLVSFYNNEISEKSEIFDDQFSVERPDGSNFTLKIRSTKLEDSAMYFCASSESRDTQYFGPGTRLTVL.

The CDR3 DNA reads TGCGCCAGCAGCCAAGATCGGGGACTAGCGGGGTTAAACGAGCAGTACTTC. Encoded protein: CASSQDRGLAGLNEQYF. The rearrangement links TRBV4-3 to TRBJ2-7, with 13 bases that match TRBD2. The V and J ends lost 0 bases and 5 bases, in that order; junction bases with no gene match: 7. CDR1 LGHNA and CDR2 YSLEER come from the germline V gene. This CDR3 is 17 amino acids long.

The CDR3 DNA follows: TGTGCCAGCAGAAAGGACAGGGGGGCCTACAATGAGCAGTTCTTC. Protein product: CASRKDRGAYNEQFF. The gene calls are TRBV5-8 and TRBJ2-1, with TRBD1 identical over 10 bases. V lost 5 bases to trimming and J lost 2 bases; unmatched junction nucleotides: 4. CDR1 and CDR2 from the germline V gene are SGHTS and YDEGEE. This CDR3 contains 15 residues.

The V gene is TRBV7-3, the J gene TRBJ2-3, with D maybe TRBD2 (7 bases). Germline V gene data show CDR1 as SGHTA and CDR2 as FQGTGA. This CDR3 contains 16 residues. V lost 9 bases and J lost 0, with 19 bases in between. CDR3 protein: CASRGGPSGSTDTQYF. CDR3 DNA: TGTGCCAGTAGGGGGGGGCCCTCAGGGAGCACAGATACGCAGTATTTT.

The chain couples TRBV6-1 to TRBJ2-5; D uncertain. Germline lookup yields CDR1 MNHNS and CDR2 SASEGT. The CDR3 is 13 residues long. V lost 3 bases and J lost 1, with 6 bases in between. CDR3 in DNA: TGTGCCAGCAGTGATTCCAGCCAAGAGACCCAGTACTTC. Translated: CASSDSSQETQYF.

The V gene is TRBV19, the J gene TRBJ2-2; D is unclear. Trimming shortened V by 5 bases and J by 7 bases, and 5 bases separated the two germline ends. Germline CDR1 LNHDA, CDR2 SQIVND (reference sequence). The CDR3 has 11 amino acids. The CDR3 protein is CASSSNGELFF. CDR3 sequence (DNA): TGTGCCAGTAGTTCTAACGGGGAGCTGTTTTTT. The full variable domain, rest sourced from reference TRBV19 and TRBJ2-2, is DGGITQSPKYLFRKEGQNVTLSCEQNLNHDAMYWYRQDPGQGLRLIYYSQIVNDFQKGDIAEGYSVSREKKESFPLTVTSAQKNPTAFYLCASSSNGELFFGEGSRLTVL.

V is TRBV5-1 and J is TRBJ2-5; 10 bases fit TRBD1. Germline lookup yields CDR1 SGHRS and CDR2 YFSETQ. The V gene end was trimmed by 0 bases and the J gene end by 2 bases; junction bases not matched to a gene: 7. The CDR3 contains 17 residues. CDR3 sequence reads: CASSLAATGGYQETQYF. The CDR3, as DNA: TGCGCCAGCAGCTTGGCCGCGACAGGGGGCTATCAAGAGACCCAGTACTTC.

This clone has only one observation. The chain employs TRBV5-1 and TRBJ1-1; D gene unclear. The germline gives CDR1 SGHRS, CDR2 YFSETQ. V was clipped by 5 bases and J by 6 bases, with 14 bases between them. The CDR3 spans 13 residues. The CDR3 region is CASRASGSAEAFF. The CDR3 DNA reads as TGCGCCAGCAGAGCCTCGGGTTCCGCTGAAGCTTTCTTT.

The rearrangement uses TRBV3-1 (or the pseudogene TRBV3-2) and TRBJ1-1; D gene uncertain. This CDR3 has 17 amino acids. The germline gives CDR1 LGHDT, CDR2 YNNKEL (reference sequence). With 0 bases removed from V and 0 bases from J, the gap between germline ends came to 14 bases. CDR3 in amino acids: CASSQELGRPMNTEAFF. As DNA, the CDR3 is TGTGCCAGCAGCCAAGAGTTAGGGAGACCTATGAACACTGAAGCTTTCTTT.

This chain uses TRBV27 with TRBJ2-5; D may be TRBD2 (6 bases). Germline V CDR1 and CDR2: MNHEY, SMNVEV (reference sequence). Trimming removed 6 bases at V and 2 bases at J, with 16 bases between. The CDR3 totals 15 residues. This CDR3 is CASRGRRGMQETQYF. CDR3 coding DNA: TGTGCCAGCAGGGGAAGGAGGGGAATGCAAGAGACCCAGTACTTC.

The chain has TRBV24-1 and TRBJ2-2; no clear D. The length of the CDR3 is 14 residues. V lost 5 bases and J lost 3, with 9 bases in between. The germline V gene has CDR1 KGHDR and CDR2 SFDVKD. CDR3 DNA: TGTGCCACCAGTGTAACAGAAGACACCGGGGAGCTGTTTTTT. Protein: CATSVTEDTGELFF.

The rearrangement uses TRBV27 and TRBJ2-7; 7 positions match TRBD2. CDR3 length: 13 amino acids. CDR1 and CDR2 from the germline V gene are MNHEY and SMNVEV (reference sequence). The V and J ends lost 3 bases and 4 bases, in that order; junction bases with no gene match: 3. Written as DNA, the CDR3 is TGTGCCAGCAGTTTGGTGCGGGGGTACGAGCAGTACTTC. Amino acid sequence: CASSLVRGYEQYF.

The rearrangement uses TRBV6-6 and TRBJ1-3, with a weak D call TRBD1 (6 bases). Germline CDR1 reads MNHNY; CDR2 reads SVGAGI (reference sequence). The V and J ends lost 2 bases and 0 bases respectively, with 8 bases between them. The CDR3 has 15 amino acids. CDR3 nucleotides: TGTGCCAGCAGTTACGTCAGGGGCTCTGGAAACACCATATATTTT. Translating gives CASSYVRGSGNTIYF.

The rearrangement uses TRBV5-5 and TRBJ1-1, with no clear D. Germline V gene sequence: CDR1 SGHKS, CDR2 YYEKEE (reference sequence). The CDR3 length is 15 residues. Deletions cut 1 base from V and 0 bases from J, with 10 bases between. The CDR3 protein is CASSLWRGMNTEAFF. Written as DNA, the CDR3 is TGTGCCAGCAGCTTGTGGAGAGGAATGAACACTGAAGCTTTCTTT.

A single count supports this clone. The chain couples TRBV6-1 to TRBJ2-5; 7 positions agree with TRBD1. With 3 bases clipped from V and 2 bases from J, the junction kept 9 bases outside the gene matches. CDR1 MNHNS and CDR2 SASEGT come from the germline V gene. The CDR3 sequence is 16 residues long. Here the CDR3 DNA reads TGTGCCAGCAGTGAGTATCCGGGACAGCCTCAAGAGACCCAGTACTTC. It is translated as CASSEYPGQPQETQYF.

The rearrangement joins TRBV5-1 to TRBJ2-7; D is possibly TRBD1 (6 bases). The germline V gene has CDR1 SGHRS and CDR2 YFSETQ. V lost 5 bases and J 6 bases, leaving 30 bases between the germline ends. This CDR3 region has 18 residues. The DNA of the CDR3 is TGCGCCAGCAGGGGGGCCCCTCAATCGACAGGTCGTCAACCCGAGCAGTACTTC. Its translation is CASRGAPQSTGRQPEQYF.

This chain joins TRBV7-9 and TRBJ2-7; 7 bases fit TRBD2. Losses at the gene ends were 1 base for V and 4 bases for J; bases not matched to a gene: 4. Germline V gene data show CDR1 as SEHNR and CDR2 as FQNEAQ (reference sequence). The CDR3 sequence is 14 residues long. The CDR3 DNA reads as TGTGCCAGCAGCTTAGGCGGGGGTTGGTACGAGCAGTACTTC. Protein sequence: CASSLGGGWYEQYF.

The gene calls are TRBV29-1 and TRBJ1-5; no definite D call. Germline V gene sequence: CDR1 SQVTM, CDR2 ANQGSEA. This CDR3 is 14 amino acids long. V lost 4 bases, J lost 0 bases, and 10 bases lay in between. The CDR3 protein is CSVGGGYSNQPQHF. The CDR3, as DNA: TGCAGCGTTGGGGGAGGGTATAGCAATCAGCCCCAGCATTTT.

V and J are TRBV10-3 and TRBJ2-5; D may be TRBD1 (5 bases). The germline V gene has CDR1 ENHRY and CDR2 SYGVKD. The CDR3 has 15 residues. V was clipped by 4 bases and J by 1 base, with 13 bases between them. Written as DNA, the CDR3 is TGTGCCATCAGTGTTTCCCCAGGGCCCCAAGAGACCCAGTACTTC. This encodes CAISVSPGPQETQYF.

The rearrangement uses TRBV11-3 and TRBJ2-2, with 8 positions matching TRBD1. The CDR3 totals 15 residues. V was clipped by 3 bases and J by 1 base; unmatched bases: 1. Germline CDR1 and CDR2: SGHNT and YENEEA. The DNA of the CDR3 is TGTGCCAGCAGCTTCGGACAGGGGAACACCGGGGAGCTGTTTTTT. Encoded protein: CASSFGQGNTGELFF.